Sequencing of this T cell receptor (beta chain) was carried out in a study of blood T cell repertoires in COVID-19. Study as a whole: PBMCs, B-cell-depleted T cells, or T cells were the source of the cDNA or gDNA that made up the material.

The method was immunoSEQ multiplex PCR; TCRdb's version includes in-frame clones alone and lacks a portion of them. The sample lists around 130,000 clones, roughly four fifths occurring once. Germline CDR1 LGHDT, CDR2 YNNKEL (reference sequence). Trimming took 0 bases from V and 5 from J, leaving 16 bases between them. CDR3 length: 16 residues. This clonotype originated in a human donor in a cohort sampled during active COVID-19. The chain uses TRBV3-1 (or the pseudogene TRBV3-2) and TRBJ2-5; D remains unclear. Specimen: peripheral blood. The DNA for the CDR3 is TGTGCCAGCAGCCAAGAGGCCTCTCAAACCGGGGAGACCCAGTACTTC. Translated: CASSQEASQTGETQYF.